The rows below give T cell receptor beta chains drawn from one sample of a study of vaccination effects on CD4 cells after COVID-19. Clones were read by immunoSEQ multiplex PCR, and TCRdb kept only the in-frame ones, dropping some. The sample carries about 58,000 clones, 60% to 85% recorded once. The antigens for these receptors are not known. Sequences were derived from CD4+ T cells from PBMCs cultured without peptide, sampled before COVID-19 vaccination. These receptor sequences come from a human donor who received a COVID-19 vaccine. Each CDR3 is given with its conserved first and last residue. Each record gives: clone size, CDR3 length, V gene, J gene, D gene, CDR3 protein, CDR3 DNA. D genes are given only for firm matches. Clone size is stated in some rows and not others, as once, few, many or a class when expanded.

.	15	TRBV19	TRBJ2-6	TRBD1	CASRGQGAGANVLTF	TGTGCCAGTAGGGGACAGGGGGCTGGGGCCAACGTCCTGACTTTC
few	16	TRBV5-1	TRBJ1-1	.	CASSLGSSIRNTEAFF	TGCGCCAGCAGCTTGGGATCATCAATTCGAAACACTGAAGCTTTCTTT
few	16	TRBV5-4	TRBJ2-2	TRBD2	CASSRHLAGVTGELFF	TGTGCCAGCAGTCGGCATCTAGCGGGGGTCACCGGGGAGCTGTTTTTT
once	19	TRBV5-5	TRBJ2-6	.	CASSPSGPFLPSGANVLTF	TGTGCCAGCAGCCCAAGTGGACCGTTCTTACCCTCTGGGGCCAACGTCCTGACTTTC
once	16	TRBV19	TRBJ2-3	.	CASSTLAGKIADTQYF	TGTGCCAGTAGTACTTTGGCAGGGAAAATAGCAGATACGCAGTATTTT
.	17	TRBV19	TRBJ1-5	TRBD1	CASSLNRQGVVNQPQHF	TGTGCCAGTAGTCTTAATAGGCAGGGGGTGGTCAATCAGCCCCAGCATTTT
few	16	TRBV5-1	TRBJ1-2	.	CASSADRGTPGYGYTF	TGCGCCAGCAGCGCCGATAGAGGGACACCGGGCTATGGCTACACCTTC
.	15	TRBV6-5	TRBJ2-6	.	CASSYRSSGANVLTF	TGTGCCAGCAGTTACAGGTCTTCTGGGGCCAACGTCCTGACTTTC
.	13	TRBV10-1	TRBJ1-1	.	CASTLDRNTEAFF	TGCGCCAGCACTCTTGACCGGAACACTGAAGCTTTCTTT
.	14	TRBV19	TRBJ2-3	TRBD2	CASNSFGGTDTQYF	TGTGCCAGTAATTCATTCGGGGGGACAGATACGCAGTATTTT
.	12	TRBV15	TRBJ2-5	.	CATSSIQETQYF	TGTGCCACCAGCAGCATTCAAGAGACCCAGTACTTC